A single count supports the clone carrying this TCR beta chain. Its antigen remains unidentified. Sequenced by immunoSEQ multiplex PCR; TCRdb stores in-frame clones only, minus some. The sample contains around 2,000,000 clones, 85% to 95% of which appear only once. This sample is drawn from a study of shared clonotypes between healthy human individuals. The germline gives CDR1 MDHEN, CDR2 SYDVKM. The ends were cut back, 6 bases at V and 2 bases at J, with 14 bases in the middle. This CDR3 is built from 15 residues. General study findings and limits: The naive CD4 repertoires of a handful of donors were compared, and 5% to 6.5% of clonotypes were shared.

The origin of this receptor is a man aged 18 to 30 in good health. The rearrangement joins TRBV28 to TRBJ1-5; D unclear. What was sequenced was naive CD4+ T cells sorted from blood. Specified subset: CD45RA+ positively selected. The chain's CDR3 is CASSPNGPGNQPQHF. CDR3 DNA sequence: TGTGCCAGCAGCCCCAACGGGCCGGGCAATCAGCCCCAGCATTTT.